This T cell receptor (beta chain) emerged from a study of memory CD4+ T cells and cytomegalovirus serostatus. Produced via immunoSEQ multiplex PCR; TCRdb's table is partial and in-frame only. The table has 27,000 or so clones, around 80% seen once. This clone came up once. Single viable CD3+CD4+CD8-CD45RO+ cells were sorted as the memory CD4+ T cells. CMV serostatus came from serum IgG against pp150, pp28, p38, p52. From germline, CDR1 is SGHDT and CDR2 YYEEEE. Trimming took 4 bases from V and 1 from J; bases not matched to a gene: 5. The CDR3 loop spans 15 amino acids. The source is an adult in good health and CMV-seronegative. Sequencing was done on a sample of memory CD4+ T cells from blood. The chain joins TRBV5-6 to TRBJ2-3; 8 positions agree with TRBD1. CDR3 nucleotides: TGTGCCAGCAGCATCGGACAGGGTGGCACAGATACGCAGTATTTT. Amino acid sequence: CASSIGQGGTDTQYF.